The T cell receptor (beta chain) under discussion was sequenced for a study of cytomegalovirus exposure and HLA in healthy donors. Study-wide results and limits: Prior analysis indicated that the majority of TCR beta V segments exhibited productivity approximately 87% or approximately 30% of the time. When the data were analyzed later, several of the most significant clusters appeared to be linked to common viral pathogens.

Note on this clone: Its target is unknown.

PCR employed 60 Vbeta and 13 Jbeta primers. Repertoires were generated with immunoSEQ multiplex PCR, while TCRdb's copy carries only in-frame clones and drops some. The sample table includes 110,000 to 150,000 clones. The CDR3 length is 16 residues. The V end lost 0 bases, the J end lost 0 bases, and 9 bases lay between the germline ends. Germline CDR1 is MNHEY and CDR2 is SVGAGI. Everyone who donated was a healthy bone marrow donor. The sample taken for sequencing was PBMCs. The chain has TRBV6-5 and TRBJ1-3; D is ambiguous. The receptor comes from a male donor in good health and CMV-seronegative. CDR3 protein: CASSYSRPSSGNTIYF. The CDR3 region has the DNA TGTGCCAGCAGTTACTCCCGTCCCAGCTCTGGAAACACCATATATTTT.